This TCR beta chain emerged from a study of breast tumors, draining lymph nodes, adjacent tissues. Overall study results and limits: Luminal-like breast cancer showed significantly higher tumor–nontumor repertoire similarity than basal-like. The lymph node origin of tumor T cells was framed as consistent with a hypothesis, not demonstrated. Data fit most tumor T cells coming from lymph node, expanding in tumor. Tumor repertoires ranked between lymph nodes and nontumor tissue in diversity, with V and J gene preferences.

The lymph nodes were axillary draining lymph nodes from breast cancer patients. TCRdb ran MiXCR on the multiplex PCR reads and lists one entry per CDR3 protein. The data show approximately 90,000 distinct CDR3 sequences, approximately 29% seen once. With 0 bases removed from V and 4 bases from J, the gap between germline ends came to 12 bases. This CDR3 contains 14 residues. The germline V gene has CDR1 DFQATT and CDR2 SNEGSKA (reference sequence). This clonotype has at least ten counts. Its specificity is not known. The material sequenced was axillary lymph node tissue. The TCR was taken from a female donor with breast cancer. Some clones in this sample may be carry-over from other donors' samples. The rearrangement uses TRBV20-1 and TRBJ1-2, with D hard to call. Here the CDR3 DNA reads TGCAGTGCTAGAGATCGCCAAACAGTCTATGGCTACACCTTC. Its protein is CSARDRQTVYGYTF.